Reported below is one T cell receptor beta chain. This clone is medium-sized (0.01 to 0.1%) in terms of sample share. Its target antigen remains unknown. The record has no base qualities; no much larger clone is one base away. This sample is drawn from a study of beta chain features in type 1 diabetes (dated by TCRdb to the late 2010s). About the study as a whole: Mean age, gender distribution, total cell number and subset yield were not different between patients and healthy donors. Naive and central memory subsets were obtained from all 30 or so donors, but regulatory and stem cell-like memory subsets were isolated from only 8 patients and roughly 8 healthy donors. Across all samples, fewer than 130 million sorted cells were examined, and cell number per subset correlated strongly with RNA yield. In the study, TCRB repertoires of sorted circulating CD4+ T cell subsets from recently diagnosed type 1 diabetes patients were compared with those of matched healthy donors. Findings and caveats that apply to the study as a whole: Because the HLA sub-analyses included only small numbers of individuals, any influence of HLA type on TCRB rearrangement was left unresolved. In all four CD4+ subsets, TCRB CDR3 length was moderately but significantly shorter in type 1 diabetes patients. At VDJ recombination sites, type 1 diabetes patients had fewer insertions and more deleted nucleotides, which implies abnormalities in thymic rearrangement. PCR may preferentially amplify shorter templates, but because patient and control samples were amplified and corrected together, any resulting skew would affect both groups equally. Naive, central memory and regulatory TCRB repertoires appeared more similar among patients than among healthy donors. Because cDNA was sequenced instead of genomic DNA, highly expressing activated cells could be over-represented, though the groups showed no difference in activation or CD3 levels.

Reading the germline V gene (reference sequence) gives CDR1 SEHNR and CDR2 FQNEAQ. From the cysteine up to the phenylalanine, the CDR3 has a length of 13 residues. Solely the CDR3 DNA is kept, with 39 bases framed from the first base. V loses 3 bases, J loses 7 bases, and the germline ends lie 9 bases apart. The entire isolated RNA was reverse transcribed using the High Capacity cDNA Reverse Transcription Kit, and thus expressed TCRB transcripts were sequenced. Deep immunoSEQ sequencing was applied to naive, central memory and regulatory T cell samples, giving an average of roughly 3.5 million total reads per sample. Sorted cells were lysed in RLT buffer and RNA was extracted with DNase-treated RNeasy Micro or Mini kits, depending on cell number. Each cell subset was processed separately to prevent cross-contamination, with patient and healthy donor samples processed together. Using the immunoSEQ multiplex PCR, TCRB sequences were amplified from cDNA into 87-bp fragments spanning the CDR3 region. Sequencing of the amplicons was performed on the Illumina HiSeq platform. Regarding the original processing steps: PCR bias was computationally corrected using synthetic template baselines, reads within Hamming distance 2 were collapsed, and singletons that could not be merged were discarded. Reads were aligned against IMGT to assign V, D and J genes, CDR3 length and insertions or deletions at six rearrangement sites. Within each subset, clonotype counts were normalized to sorted cell number, after which true diversity and Gini coefficients were computed with the tcR R package. Repertoire sharing was quantified using the overlap coefficient calculated on TCRB nucleotide sequences. The clones in this table, taken by TCRdb from immuneACCESS, are in-frame only. Not every clone is retained; where verified, under half of the shortfall comes from an unresolved V gene, and the cause of the rest is unknown. V and J calls and clone size are those listed in that table; D and trimming were worked out from the DNA. The sample includes 240,000 or so clones, with about 25% observed a single time. The top ten clonotypes cover 3.5% to 4.5% of the sample.

A single peripheral blood draw of approximately 0.11 L on average was collected from each donor into heparinised tubes. A BD FACSAria II was used to sort naive, central memory, regulatory and stem cell-like memory CD4+ T cells with a panel that included CD45RO, CCR7, CD25, CD127, CD95 and CD27. All sorted populations exceeded 95% purity. PBMCs were isolated immediately by Lymphoprep density gradient centrifugation and stained directly without culture. So that batch effects would be minimized, each experiment stained and sorted samples in pairs, pairing one healthy donor with one patient. The chain is made from TRBV7-9 and TRBJ2-2; a weak D assignment points to TRBD1 (5 bases agree). The sequencing sample was made of central memory CD4+ T cells from blood. This sequence originates from a man between 25 and 39 years old in good health. In nucleotides, the sequence is TGTGCCAGCAGCTTTCGACAGAGCGGGGAGCTGTTTTTT. Its amino acids are CASSFRQSGELFF.